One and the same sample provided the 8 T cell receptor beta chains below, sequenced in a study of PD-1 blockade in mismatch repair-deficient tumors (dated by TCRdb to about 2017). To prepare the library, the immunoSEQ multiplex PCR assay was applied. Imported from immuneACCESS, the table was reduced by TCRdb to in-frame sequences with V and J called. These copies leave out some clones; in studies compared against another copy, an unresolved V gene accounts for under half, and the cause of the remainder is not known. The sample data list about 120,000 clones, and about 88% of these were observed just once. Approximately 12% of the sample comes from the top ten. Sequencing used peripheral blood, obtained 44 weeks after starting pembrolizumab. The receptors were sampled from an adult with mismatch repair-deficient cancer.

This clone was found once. The CDR3 sequence: CASSLRDRDWETQYF. Written as DNA, the CDR3 is TGTGCCAGCAGCCTGAGAGACAGGGATTGGGAGACCCAGTACTTC. This chain links TRBV7-9 with TRBJ2-5; TRBD1 aligns across 7 bases. This CDR3 is built from 15 residues. Unmatched junction bases numbered 11, after V lost 5 bases and J lost 5 bases. CDR1 is SEHNR, CDR2 FQNEAQ, per germline (reference sequence).

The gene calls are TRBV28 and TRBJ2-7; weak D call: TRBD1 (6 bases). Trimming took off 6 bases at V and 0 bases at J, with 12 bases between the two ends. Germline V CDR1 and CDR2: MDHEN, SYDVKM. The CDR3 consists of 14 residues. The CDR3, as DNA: TGTGCCAGCAGGCCCGGGACACCCTCCTACGAGCAGTACTTC. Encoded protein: CASRPGTPSYEQYF.

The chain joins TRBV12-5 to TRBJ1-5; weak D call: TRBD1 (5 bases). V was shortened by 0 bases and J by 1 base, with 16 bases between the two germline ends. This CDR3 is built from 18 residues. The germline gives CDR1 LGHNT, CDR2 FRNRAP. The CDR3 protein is CASGLVAGWILSNQPQHF. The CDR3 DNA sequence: TGTGCTAGTGGTTTGGTCGCAGGGTGGATATTGAGCAATCAGCCCCAGCATTTT. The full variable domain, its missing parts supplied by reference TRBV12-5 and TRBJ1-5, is DARVTQTPRHKVTEMGQEVTMRCQPILGHNTVFWYRQTMMQGLELLAYFRNRAPLDDSGMPKDRFSAEMPDATLATLKIQPSEPRDSAVYFCASGLVAGWILSNQPQHFGDGTRLSIL.

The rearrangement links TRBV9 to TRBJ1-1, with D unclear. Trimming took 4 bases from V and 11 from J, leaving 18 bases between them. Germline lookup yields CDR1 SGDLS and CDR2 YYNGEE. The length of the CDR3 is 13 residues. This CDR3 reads CASSTDEAQRAFF. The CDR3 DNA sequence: TGTGCCAGCAGCACGGACGAGGCCCAGAGGGCTTTCTTT.

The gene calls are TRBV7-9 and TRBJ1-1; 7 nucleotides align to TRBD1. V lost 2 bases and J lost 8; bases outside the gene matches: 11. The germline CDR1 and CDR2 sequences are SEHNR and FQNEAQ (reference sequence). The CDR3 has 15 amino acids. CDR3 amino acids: CASSLRGPEGSEAFF. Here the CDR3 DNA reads TGTGCCAGCAGCTTAAGGGGGCCTGAAGGATCCGAAGCTTTCTTT.

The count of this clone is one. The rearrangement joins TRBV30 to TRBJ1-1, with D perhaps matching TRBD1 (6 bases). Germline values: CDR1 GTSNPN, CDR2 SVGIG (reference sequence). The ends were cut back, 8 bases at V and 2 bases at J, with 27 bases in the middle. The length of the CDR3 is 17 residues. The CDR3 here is CAGGGGQGVYGNTEAFF. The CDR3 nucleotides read TGTGCCGGTGGCGGGGGGCAGGGTGTGTATGGAAACACTGAAGCTTTCTTT. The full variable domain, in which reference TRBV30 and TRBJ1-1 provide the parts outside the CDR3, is SQTIHQWPATLVQPVGSPLSLECTVEGTSNPNLYWYRQAAGRGLQLLFYSVGIGQISSEVPQNLSASRPQDRQFILSSKKLLLSDSGFYLCAGGGGQGVYGNTEAFFGQGTRLTVV.

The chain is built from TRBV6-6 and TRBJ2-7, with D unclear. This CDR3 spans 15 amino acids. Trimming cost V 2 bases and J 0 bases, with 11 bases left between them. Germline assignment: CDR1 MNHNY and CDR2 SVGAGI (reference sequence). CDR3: CASSYKDPSSYEQYF. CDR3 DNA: TGTGCCAGCAGTTACAAGGACCCGAGCTCCTACGAGCAGTACTTC.

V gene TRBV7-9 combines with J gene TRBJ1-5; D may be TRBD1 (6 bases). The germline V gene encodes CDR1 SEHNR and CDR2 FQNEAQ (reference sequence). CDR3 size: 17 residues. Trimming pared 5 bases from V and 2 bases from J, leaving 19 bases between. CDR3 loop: CASSARIGEGGNQPQHF. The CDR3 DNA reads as TGTGCCAGCAGCGCTCGCATCGGGGAGGGGGGCAATCAGCCCCAGCATTTT.